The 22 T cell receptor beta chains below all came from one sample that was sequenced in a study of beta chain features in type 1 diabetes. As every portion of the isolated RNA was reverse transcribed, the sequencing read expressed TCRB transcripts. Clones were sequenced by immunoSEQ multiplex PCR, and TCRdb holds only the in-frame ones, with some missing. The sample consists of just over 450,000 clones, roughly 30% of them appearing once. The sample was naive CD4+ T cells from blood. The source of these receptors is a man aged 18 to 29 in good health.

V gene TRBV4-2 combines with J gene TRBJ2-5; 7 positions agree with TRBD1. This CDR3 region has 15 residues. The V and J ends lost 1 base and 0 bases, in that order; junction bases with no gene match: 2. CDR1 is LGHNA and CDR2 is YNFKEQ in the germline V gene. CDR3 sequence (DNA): TGTGCCAGCAGCCAAGTGGGACAGAACCAAGAGACCCAGTACTTC. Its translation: CASSQVGQNQETQYF.

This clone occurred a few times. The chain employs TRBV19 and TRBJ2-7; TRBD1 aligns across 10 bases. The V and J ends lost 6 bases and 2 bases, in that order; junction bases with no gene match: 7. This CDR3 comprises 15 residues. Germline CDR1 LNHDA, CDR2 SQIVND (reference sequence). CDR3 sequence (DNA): TGTGCCAGTAGCACCACCGGGACAGGGGCCTACGAGCAGTACTTC. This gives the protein CASSTTGTGAYEQYF.

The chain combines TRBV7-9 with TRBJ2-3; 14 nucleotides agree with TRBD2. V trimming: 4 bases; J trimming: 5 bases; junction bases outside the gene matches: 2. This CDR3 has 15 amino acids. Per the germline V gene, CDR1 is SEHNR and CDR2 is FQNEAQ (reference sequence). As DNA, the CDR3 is TGTGCCAGCAGCTCGACTAGCGGGAGGGTAGATACGCAGTATTTT. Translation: CASSSTSGRVDTQYF.

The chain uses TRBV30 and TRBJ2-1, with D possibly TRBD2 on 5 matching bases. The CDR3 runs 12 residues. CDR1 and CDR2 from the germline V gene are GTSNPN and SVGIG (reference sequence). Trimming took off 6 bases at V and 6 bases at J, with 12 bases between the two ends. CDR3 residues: CACTPGGNEQFF. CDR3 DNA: TGTGCCTGCACTCCAGGAGGCAATGAGCAGTTCTTC.

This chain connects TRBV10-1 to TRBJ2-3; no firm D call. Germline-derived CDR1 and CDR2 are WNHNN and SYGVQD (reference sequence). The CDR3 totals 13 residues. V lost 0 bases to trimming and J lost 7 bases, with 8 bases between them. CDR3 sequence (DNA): TGCGCCAGCAGTGAGTCCGGCAGTTATACGCAGTATTTT. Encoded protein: CASSESGSYTQYF.

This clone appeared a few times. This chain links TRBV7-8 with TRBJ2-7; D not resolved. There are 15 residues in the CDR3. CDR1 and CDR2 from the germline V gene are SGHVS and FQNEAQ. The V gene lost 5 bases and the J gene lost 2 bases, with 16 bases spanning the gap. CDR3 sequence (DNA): TGTGCCAGCAGCCCTCCTACCACCCTGGCCTACGAGCAGTACTTC. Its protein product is CASSPPTTLAYEQYF. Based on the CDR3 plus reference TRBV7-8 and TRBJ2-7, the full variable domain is GAGVSQSPRYKVAKRGQDVALRCDPISGHVSLFWYQQALGQGPEFLTYFQNEAQLDKSGLPSDRFFAERPEGSVSTLKIQRTQQEDSAVYLCASSPPTTLAYEQYFGPGTRLTVT.

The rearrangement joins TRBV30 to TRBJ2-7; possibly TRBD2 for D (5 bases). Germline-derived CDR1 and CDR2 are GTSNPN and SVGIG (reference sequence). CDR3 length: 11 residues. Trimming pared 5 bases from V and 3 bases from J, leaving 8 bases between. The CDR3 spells CAWATSYEQYF. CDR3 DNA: TGTGCCTGGGCAACTAGCTACGAGCAGTACTTC. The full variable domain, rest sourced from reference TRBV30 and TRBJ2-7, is SQTIHQWPATLVQPVGSPLSLECTVEGTSNPNLYWYRQAAGRGLQLLFYSVGIGQISSEVPQNLSASRPQDRQFILSSKKLLLSDSGFYLCAWATSYEQYFGPGTRLTVT.

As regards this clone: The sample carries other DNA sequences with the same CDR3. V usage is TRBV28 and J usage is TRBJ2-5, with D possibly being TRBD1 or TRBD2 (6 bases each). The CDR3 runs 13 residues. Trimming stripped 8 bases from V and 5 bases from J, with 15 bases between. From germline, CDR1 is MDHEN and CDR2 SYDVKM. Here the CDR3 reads CASSLSGAETQYF. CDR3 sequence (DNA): TGTGCCAGCTCCCTGTCGGGGGCGGAGACCCAGTACTTC.

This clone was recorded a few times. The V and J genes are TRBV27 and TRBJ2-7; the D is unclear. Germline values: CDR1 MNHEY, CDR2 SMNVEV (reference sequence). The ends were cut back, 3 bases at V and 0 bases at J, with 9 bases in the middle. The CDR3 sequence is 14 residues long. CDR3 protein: CASSLAFSSYEQYF. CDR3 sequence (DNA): TGTGCCAGCAGTTTGGCTTTCAGCTCCTACGAGCAGTACTTC.

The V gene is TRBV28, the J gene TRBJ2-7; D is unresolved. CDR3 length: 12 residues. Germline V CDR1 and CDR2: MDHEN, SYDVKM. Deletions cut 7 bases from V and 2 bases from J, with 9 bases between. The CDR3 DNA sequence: TGTGCCAGCAATCTCGTGCCCTACGAGCAGTACTTC. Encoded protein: CASNLVPYEQYF.

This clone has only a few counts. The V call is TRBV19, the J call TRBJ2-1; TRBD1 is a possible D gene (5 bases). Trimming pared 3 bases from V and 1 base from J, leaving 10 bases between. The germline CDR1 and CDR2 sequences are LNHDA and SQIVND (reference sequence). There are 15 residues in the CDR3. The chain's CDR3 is CASSIADTSYNEQFF. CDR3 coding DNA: TGTGCCAGTAGTATCGCGGACACATCCTACAATGAGCAGTTCTTC. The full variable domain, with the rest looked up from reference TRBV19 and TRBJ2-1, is DGGITQSPKYLFRKEGQNVTLSCEQNLNHDAMYWYRQDPGQGLRLIYYSQIVNDFQKGDIAEGYSVSREKKESFPLTVTSAQKNPTAFYLCASSIADTSYNEQFFGPGTRLTVL.

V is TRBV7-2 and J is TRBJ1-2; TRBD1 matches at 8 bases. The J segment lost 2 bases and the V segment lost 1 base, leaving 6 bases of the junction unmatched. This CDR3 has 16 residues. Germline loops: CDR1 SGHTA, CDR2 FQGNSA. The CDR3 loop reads CASSLEITGGNYGYTF. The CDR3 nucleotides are TGTGCCAGCAGCTTAGAAATAACAGGGGGGAACTATGGCTACACCTTC.

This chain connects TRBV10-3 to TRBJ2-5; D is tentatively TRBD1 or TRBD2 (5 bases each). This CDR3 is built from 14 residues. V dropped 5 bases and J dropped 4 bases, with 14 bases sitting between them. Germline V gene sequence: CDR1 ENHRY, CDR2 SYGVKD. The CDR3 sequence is CAISPGPRGETQYF. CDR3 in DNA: TGTGCCATCAGTCCGGGACCCCGGGGAGAGACCCAGTACTTC.

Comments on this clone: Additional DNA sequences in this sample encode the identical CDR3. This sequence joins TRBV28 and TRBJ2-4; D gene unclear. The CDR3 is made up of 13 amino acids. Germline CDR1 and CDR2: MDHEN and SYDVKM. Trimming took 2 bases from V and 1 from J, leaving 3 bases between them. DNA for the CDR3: TGTGCCAGCAGTTTACTGGCCAAAAACATTCAGTACTTC. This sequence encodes CASSLLAKNIQYF.

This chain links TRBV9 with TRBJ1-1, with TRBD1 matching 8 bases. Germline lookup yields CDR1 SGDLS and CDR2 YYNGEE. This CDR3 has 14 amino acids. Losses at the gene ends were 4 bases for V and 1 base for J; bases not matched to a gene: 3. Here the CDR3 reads CASSRDRRNTEAFF. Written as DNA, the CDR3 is TGTGCCAGCAGCCGGGACAGGAGGAACACTGAAGCTTTCTTT.

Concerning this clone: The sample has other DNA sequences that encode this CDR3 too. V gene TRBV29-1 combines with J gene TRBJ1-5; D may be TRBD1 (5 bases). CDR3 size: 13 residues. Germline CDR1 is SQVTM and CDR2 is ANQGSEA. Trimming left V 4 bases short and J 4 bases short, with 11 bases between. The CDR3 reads CSVGPGSNQPQHF. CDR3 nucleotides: TGCAGCGTTGGCCCAGGGTCAAATCAGCCCCAGCATTTT.

CDR3 residues: CASSRVAGTYEQYF. The DNA of the CDR3 is TGTGCCAGCAGCCGAGTGGCGGGAACCTACGAGCAGTACTTC. The chain joins TRBV7-2 to TRBJ2-7, with D maybe TRBD2 (6 bases). Trimming removed 5 bases from V and 2 bases from J, with 13 bases in between. The CDR3 sequence is 14 residues long. Germline V gives CDR1 SGHTA, CDR2 FQGNSA.

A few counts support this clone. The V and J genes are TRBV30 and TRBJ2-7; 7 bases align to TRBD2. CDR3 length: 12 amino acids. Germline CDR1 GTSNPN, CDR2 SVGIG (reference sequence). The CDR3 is CACGGKADEQYF. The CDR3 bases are TGTGCTTGCGGGGGTAAAGCGGACGAGCAGTACTTC. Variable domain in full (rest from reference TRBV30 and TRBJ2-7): SQTIHQWPATLVQPVGSPLSLECTVEGTSNPNLYWYRQAAGRGLQLLFYSVGIGQISSEVPQNLSASRPQDRQFILSSKKLLLSDSGFYLCACGGKADEQYFGPGTRLTVT.

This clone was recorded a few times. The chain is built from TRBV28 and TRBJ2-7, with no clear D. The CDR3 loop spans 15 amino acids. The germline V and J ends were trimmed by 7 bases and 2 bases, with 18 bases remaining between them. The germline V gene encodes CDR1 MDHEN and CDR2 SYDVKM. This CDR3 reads CASNGRNFPAYEQYF. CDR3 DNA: TGTGCCAGCAATGGACGGAACTTCCCAGCCTACGAGCAGTACTTC.

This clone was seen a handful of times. The DNA for the CDR3 is TGTGCCAGCAGCGCACTAGCGGGAGACCGCTACAATGAGCAGTTCTTC. Translation gives CASSALAGDRYNEQFF. The chain couples TRBV2 to TRBJ2-1; 11 nucleotides align to TRBD2. CDR3 length equals 16 residues. Per the germline V gene, CDR1 is SNHLY and CDR2 is FYNNEI. Germline trimming cut 6 bases from V and 3 bases from J; bases unmatched to any gene: 7.

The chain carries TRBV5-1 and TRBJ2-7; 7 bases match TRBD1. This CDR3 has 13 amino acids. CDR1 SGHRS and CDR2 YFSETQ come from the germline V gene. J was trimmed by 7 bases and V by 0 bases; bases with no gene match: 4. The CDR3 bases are TGCGCCAGCAGCTTGGTGGGACAGTGGGAGCAGTACTTC. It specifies CASSLVGQWEQYF.

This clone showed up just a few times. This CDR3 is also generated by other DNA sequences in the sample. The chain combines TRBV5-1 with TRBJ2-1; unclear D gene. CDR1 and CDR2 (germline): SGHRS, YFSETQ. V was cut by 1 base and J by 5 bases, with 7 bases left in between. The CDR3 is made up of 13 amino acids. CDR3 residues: CASSLSGNNEQFF. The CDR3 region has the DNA TGCGCCAGCAGCTTGAGTGGGAACAATGAGCAGTTCTTC.